This record looks at one T cell receptor beta chain sequence and its context. Its target is not known. With no exception, relapse followed autologous stem cell transplantation in all patients, and brentuximab vedotin exposure varied. The V gene lost 2 bases and the J gene lost 4 bases, with 18 bases spanning the gap. CDR3 length: 18 residues. Germline values: CDR1 KGHSH, CDR2 LQKENI. This specimen comes from a study of PD-1 blockade in classical Hodgkin lymphoma. Study-wide background: Patients had nivolumab dosed at 3 mg/kg, delivered intravenously every 2 weeks. Whole-study findings and limits: While CD8+ TCR diversity did not rise significantly by C4D1, CD4+ TCR diversity did. Lower baseline TCR diversity marked trial partial responders and progressors.

Sequenced by immunoSEQ multiplex PCR; TCRdb stores in-frame clones only, minus some. This sample yields approximately 80,000 clones, of which 89% are seen a single time; 20% to 25% belongs to the top ten. The sequence was collected from a human donor with classical Hodgkin lymphoma. The chain has TRBV18 and TRBJ2-6, with TRBD1 as a possible D gene (6 bases). The source material was peripheral blood mononuclear cells (PBMCs), sampled at baseline. The CDR3 loop reads CASSPRGHRVPGANVLTF. The CDR3 bases are TGTGCCAGCTCACCAAGAGGACACAGGGTTCCCGGGGCCAACGTCCTGACTTTC.